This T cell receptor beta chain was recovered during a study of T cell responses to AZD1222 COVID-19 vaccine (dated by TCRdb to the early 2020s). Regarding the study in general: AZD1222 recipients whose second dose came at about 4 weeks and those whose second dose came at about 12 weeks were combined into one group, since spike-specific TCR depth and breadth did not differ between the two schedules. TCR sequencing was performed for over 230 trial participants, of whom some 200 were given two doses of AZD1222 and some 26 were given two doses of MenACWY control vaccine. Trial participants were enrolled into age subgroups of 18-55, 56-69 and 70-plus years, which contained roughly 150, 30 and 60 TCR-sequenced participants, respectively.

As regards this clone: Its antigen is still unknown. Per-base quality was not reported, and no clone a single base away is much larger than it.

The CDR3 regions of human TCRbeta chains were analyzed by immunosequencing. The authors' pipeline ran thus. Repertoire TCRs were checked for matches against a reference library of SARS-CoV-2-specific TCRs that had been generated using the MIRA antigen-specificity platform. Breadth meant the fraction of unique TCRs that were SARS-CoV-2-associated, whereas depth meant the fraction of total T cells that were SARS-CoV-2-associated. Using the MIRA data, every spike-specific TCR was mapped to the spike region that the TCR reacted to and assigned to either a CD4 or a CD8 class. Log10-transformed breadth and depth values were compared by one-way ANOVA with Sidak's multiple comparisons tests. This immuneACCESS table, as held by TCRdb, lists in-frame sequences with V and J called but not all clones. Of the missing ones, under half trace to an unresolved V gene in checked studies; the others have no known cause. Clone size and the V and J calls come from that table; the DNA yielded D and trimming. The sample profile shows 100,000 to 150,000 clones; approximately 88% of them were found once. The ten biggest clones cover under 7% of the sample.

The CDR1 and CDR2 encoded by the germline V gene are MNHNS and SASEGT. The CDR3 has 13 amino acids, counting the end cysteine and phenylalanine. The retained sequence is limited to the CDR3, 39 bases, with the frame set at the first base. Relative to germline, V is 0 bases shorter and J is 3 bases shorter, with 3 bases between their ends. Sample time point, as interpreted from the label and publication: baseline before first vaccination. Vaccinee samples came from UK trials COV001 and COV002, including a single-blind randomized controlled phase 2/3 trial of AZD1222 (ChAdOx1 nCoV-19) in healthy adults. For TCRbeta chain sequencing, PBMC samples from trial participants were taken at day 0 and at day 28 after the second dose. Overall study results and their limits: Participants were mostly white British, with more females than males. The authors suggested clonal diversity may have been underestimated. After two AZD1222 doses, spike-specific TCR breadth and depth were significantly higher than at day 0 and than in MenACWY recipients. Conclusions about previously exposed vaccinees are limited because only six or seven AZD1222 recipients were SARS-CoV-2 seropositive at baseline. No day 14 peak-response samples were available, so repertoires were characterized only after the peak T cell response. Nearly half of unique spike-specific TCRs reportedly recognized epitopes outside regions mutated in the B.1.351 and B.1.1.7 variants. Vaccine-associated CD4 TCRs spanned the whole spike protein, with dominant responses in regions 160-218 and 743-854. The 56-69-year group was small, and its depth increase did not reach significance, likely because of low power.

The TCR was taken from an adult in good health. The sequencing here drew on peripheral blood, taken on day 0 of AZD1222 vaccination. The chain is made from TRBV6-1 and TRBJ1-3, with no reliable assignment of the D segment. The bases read TGTGCCAGCAGTGAAGCGAGTGGAAACACCATATATTTT. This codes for CASSEASGNTIYF.